This TCR beta chain was observed in a study of shared clonotypes between healthy human individuals. Sequencing was performed with immunoSEQ multiplex PCR; in TCRdb, only in-frame clones are kept and a portion is missing. The repertoire holds roughly 500,000 clones, with 78% as singletons. The material sequenced was PBMCs. The clonotype comes from a woman between 40 and 55 years old in good health. Some clones in this sample may be carry-over from other donors' samples.

The CDR3 reads CASSQAQDFTDTQYF. The CDR3 DNA reads TGCGCCAGCAGCCAAGCACAGGACTTCACAGATACGCAGTATTTT. The chain couples TRBV4-3 to TRBJ2-3; perhaps D is TRBD1 or TRBD2 (5 bases each). Per germline, CDR1 LGHNA and CDR2 YSLEER. Trimming removed 1 base from V and 2 bases from J, with 10 bases in between. This CDR3 region has 15 residues.